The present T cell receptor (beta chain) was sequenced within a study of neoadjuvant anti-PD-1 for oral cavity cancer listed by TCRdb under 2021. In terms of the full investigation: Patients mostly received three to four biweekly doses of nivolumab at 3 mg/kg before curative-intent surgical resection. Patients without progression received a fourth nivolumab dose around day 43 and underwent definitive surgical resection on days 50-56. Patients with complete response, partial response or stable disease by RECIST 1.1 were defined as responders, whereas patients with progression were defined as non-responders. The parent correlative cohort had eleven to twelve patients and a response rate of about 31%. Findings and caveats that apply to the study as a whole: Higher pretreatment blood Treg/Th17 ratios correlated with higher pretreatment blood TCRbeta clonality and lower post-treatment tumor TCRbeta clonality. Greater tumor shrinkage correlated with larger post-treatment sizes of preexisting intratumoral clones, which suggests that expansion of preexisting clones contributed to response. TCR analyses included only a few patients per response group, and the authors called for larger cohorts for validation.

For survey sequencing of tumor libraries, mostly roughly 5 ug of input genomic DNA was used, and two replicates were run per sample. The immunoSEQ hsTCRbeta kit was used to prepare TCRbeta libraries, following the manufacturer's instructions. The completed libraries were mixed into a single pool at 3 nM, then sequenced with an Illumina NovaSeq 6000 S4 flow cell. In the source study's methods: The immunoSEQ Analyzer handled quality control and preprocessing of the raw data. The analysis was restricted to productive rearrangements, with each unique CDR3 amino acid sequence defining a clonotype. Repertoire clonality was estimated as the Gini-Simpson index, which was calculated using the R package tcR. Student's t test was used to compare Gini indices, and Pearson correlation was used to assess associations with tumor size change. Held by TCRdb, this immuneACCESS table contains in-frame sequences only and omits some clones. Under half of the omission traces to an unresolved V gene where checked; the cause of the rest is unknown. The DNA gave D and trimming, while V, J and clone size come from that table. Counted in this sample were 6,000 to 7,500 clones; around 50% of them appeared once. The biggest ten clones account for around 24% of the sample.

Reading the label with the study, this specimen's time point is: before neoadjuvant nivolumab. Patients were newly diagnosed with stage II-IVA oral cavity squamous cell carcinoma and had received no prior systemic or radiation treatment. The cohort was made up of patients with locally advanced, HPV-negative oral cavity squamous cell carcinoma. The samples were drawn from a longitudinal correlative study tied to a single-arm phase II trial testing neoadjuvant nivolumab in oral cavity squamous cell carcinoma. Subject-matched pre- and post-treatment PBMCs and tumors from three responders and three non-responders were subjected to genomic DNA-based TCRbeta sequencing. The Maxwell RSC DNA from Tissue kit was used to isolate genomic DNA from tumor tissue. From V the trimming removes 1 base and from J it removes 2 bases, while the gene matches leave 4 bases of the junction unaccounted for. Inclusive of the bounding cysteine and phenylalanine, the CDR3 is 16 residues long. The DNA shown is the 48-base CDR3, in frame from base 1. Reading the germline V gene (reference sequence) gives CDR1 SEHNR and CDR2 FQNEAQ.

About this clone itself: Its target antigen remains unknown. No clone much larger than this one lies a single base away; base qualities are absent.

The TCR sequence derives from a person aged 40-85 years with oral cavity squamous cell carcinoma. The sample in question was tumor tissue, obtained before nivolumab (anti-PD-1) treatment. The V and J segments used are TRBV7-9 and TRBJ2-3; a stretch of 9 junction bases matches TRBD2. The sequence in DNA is TGTGCCAGCAGCTTAGTGCTAGCGGGGAACACAGATACGCAGTATTTT. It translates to CASSLVLAGNTDTQYF.